This T cell receptor (beta chain) was profiled in a study of control samples from healthy donors and cancer patients. Data came from immunoSEQ multiplex PCR; TCRdb stores just in-frame clones and leaves some out. The top ten hold around 3.5% of the sample, which has fewer than 120,000 clones, 70% to 90% seen once. The source of this sequence is a woman aged 55-69 years with lung cancer. Source material: PBMCs.

The CDR3 loop is CASSLRTGTPYGYTF. The CDR3 DNA follows: TGTGCCAGCAGCTTAAGGACAGGGACTCCCTATGGCTACACCTTC. The chain employs TRBV11-1 and TRBJ1-2; the match to TRBD1 covers 8 bases. This CDR3 spans 15 amino acids. V gave up 2 bases and J gave up 4 bases; unmatched junction bases: 6. Germline V gene lookup returns CDR1 SGHAT and CDR2 FQDESV (reference sequence).